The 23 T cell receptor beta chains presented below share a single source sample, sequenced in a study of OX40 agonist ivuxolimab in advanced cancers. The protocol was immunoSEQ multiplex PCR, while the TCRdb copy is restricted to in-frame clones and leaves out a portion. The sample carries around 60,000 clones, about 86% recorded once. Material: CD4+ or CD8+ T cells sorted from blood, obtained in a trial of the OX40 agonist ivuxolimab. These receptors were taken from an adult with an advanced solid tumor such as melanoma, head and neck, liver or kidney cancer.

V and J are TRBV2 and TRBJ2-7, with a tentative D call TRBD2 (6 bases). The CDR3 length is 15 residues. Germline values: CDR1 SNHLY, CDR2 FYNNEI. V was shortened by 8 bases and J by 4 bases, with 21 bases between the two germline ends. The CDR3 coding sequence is TGTGCCAGCCTTTGGCCCGGGACTCCGAGTTACGAGCAGTACTTC. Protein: CASLWPGTPSYEQYF.

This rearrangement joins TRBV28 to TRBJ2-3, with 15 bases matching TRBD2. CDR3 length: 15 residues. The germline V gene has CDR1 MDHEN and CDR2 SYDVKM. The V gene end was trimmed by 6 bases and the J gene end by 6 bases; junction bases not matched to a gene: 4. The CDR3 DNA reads TGTGCCAGCAGCCGGACTAGCGGGAGGGGGGATACGCAGTATTTT. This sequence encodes CASSRTSGRGDTQYF.

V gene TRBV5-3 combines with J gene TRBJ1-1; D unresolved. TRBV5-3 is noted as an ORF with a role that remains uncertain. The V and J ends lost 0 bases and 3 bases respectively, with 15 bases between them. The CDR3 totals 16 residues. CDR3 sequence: CARSLDFARRDTEAFF. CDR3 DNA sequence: TGTGCCAGAAGCTTGGATTTTGCTCGGCGGGACACTGAAGCTTTCTTT.

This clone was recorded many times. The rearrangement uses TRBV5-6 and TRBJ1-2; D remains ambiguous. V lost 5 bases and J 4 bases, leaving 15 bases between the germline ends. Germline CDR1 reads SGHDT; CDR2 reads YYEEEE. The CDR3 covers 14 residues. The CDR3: CASRVLMSGYGYTF. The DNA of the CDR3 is TGTGCCAGCAGAGTCTTAATGTCAGGCTATGGCTACACCTTC.

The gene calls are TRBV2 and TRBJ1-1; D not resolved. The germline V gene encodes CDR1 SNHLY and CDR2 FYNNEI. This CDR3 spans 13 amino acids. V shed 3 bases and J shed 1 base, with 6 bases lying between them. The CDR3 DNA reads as TGTGCCAGCAGTGAGGGGAGGAACACTGAAGCTTTCTTT. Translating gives CASSEGRNTEAFF.

The CDR3 reads CASSEGSWGAQYF. The CDR3 nucleotides read TGTGCCAGCAGTGAGGGGTCATGGGGGGCCCAGTACTTC. The J gene is TRBJ2-5, the V gene TRBV2; possibly TRBD2 for D (6 bases). There are 13 residues in the CDR3. The V gene lost 3 bases and the J gene lost 9 bases, with 14 bases spanning the gap. CDR1 and CDR2 (germline): SNHLY, FYNNEI.

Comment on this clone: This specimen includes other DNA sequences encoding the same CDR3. The CDR3 DNA reads as TGTGCCAGCAGCCCGGGAGGGTTGGGGGAGACCGGGGAGCTGTTTTTT. Protein product: CASSPGGLGETGELFF. The chain is built from TRBV4-2 and TRBJ2-2, with TRBD2 matching over 8 bases. CDR3 length equals 16 residues. Trimming took 4 bases from V and 5 from J; bases not matched to a gene: 9. From germline, CDR1 is LGHNA and CDR2 YNFKEQ.

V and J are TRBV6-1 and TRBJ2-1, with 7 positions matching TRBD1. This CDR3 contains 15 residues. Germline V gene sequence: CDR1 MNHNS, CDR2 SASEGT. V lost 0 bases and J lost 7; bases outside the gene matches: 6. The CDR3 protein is CASSEALQTGNEQFF. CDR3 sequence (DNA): TGTGCCAGCAGTGAAGCGCTTCAGACAGGGAATGAGCAGTTCTTC.

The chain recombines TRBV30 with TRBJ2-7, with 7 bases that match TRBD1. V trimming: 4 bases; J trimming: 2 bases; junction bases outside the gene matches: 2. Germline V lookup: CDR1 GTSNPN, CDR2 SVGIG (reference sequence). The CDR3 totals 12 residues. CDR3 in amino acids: CAWNRGAYEQYF. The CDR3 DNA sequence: TGTGCCTGGAACAGGGGAGCCTACGAGCAGTACTTC.

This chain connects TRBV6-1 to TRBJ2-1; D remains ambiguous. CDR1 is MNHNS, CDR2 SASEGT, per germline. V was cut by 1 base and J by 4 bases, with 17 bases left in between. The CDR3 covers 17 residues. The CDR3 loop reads CASSEEPVRPPYNEQFF. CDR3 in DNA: TGTGCCAGCAGTGAAGAACCGGTTAGGCCACCGTACAATGAGCAGTTCTTC.

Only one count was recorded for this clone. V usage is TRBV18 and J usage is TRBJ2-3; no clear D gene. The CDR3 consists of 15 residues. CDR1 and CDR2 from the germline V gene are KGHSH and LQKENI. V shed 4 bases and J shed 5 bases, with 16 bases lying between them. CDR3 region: CASSRSSLRGDTQYF. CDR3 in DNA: TGTGCCAGCTCACGGTCCAGCCTTAGAGGAGATACGCAGTATTTT.

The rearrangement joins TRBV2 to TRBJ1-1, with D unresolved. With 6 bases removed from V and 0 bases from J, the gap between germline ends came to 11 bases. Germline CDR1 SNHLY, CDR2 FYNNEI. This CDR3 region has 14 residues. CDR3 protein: CASSLDGLNTEAFF. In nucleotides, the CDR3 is TGTGCCAGCAGCCTTGACGGACTGAACACTGAAGCTTTCTTT.

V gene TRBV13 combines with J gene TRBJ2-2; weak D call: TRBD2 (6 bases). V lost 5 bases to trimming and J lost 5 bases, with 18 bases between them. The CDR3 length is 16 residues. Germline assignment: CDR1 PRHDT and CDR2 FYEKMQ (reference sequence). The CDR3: CASSLSVGRRTGELFF. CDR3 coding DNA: TGTGCCAGCAGCCTTTCGGTCGGGAGACGGACCGGGGAGCTGTTTTTT.

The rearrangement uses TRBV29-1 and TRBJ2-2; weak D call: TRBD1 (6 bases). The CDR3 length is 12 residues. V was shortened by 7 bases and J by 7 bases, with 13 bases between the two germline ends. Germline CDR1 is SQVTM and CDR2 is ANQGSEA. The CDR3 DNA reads TGCAGCGCAAGACAGGCAGGCGGGGAGCTGTTTTTT. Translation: CSARQAGGELFF.

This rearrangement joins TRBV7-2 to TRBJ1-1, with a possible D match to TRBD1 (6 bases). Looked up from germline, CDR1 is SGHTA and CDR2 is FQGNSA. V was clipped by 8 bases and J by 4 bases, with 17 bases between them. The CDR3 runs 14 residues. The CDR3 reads CASRSPGVTTEAFF. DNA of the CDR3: TGTGCCAGCCGGTCTCCAGGGGTAACCACTGAAGCTTTCTTT.

CDR3 amino acids: CASSRRVAGMRDTQYF. Here the CDR3 DNA reads TGTGCCAGCAGCCGCAGAGTAGCGGGAATGAGGGATACGCAGTATTTT. The J gene is TRBJ2-3, the V gene TRBV28; 8 nucleotides line up with TRBD2. Trimming removed 6 bases from V and 6 bases from J; junction bases left unmatched: 14. CDR3 size: 16 residues. Germline V lookup: CDR1 MDHEN, CDR2 SYDVKM.

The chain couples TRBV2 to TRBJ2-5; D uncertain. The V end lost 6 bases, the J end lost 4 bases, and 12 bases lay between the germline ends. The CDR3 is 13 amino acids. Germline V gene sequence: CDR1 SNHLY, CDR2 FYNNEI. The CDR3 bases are TGTGCCAGCAGCCCGCCCCGCGGAGAGACCCAGTACTTC. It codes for CASSPPRGETQYF.

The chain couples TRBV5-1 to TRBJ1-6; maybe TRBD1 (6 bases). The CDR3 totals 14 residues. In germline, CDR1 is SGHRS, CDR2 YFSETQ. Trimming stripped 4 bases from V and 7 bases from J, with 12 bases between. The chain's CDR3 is CASSRGGVNSPLHF. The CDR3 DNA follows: TGCGCCAGCAGCCGCGGGGGCGTAAATTCACCCCTCCACTTT. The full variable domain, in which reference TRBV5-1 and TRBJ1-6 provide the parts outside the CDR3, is KAGVTQTPRYLIKTRGQQVTLSCSPISGHRSVSWYQQTPGQGLQFLFEYFSETQRNKGNFPGRFSGRQFSNSRSEMNVSTLELGDSALYLCASSRGGVNSPLHFGNGTRLTVT.

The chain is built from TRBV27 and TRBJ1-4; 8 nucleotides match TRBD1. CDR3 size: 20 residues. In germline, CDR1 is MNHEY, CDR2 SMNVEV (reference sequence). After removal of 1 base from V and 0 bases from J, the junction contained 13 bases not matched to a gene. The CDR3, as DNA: TGTGCCAGCAGTTTATTCGGTCCAGGGGGCATATTCACAACTAATGAAAAACTGTTTTTT. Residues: CASSLFGPGGIFTTNEKLFF. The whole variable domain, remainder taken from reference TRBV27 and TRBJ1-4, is EAQVTQNPRYLITVTGKKLTVTCSQNMNHEYMSWYRQDPGLGLRQIYYSMNVEVTDKGDVPEGYKVSRKEKRNFPLILESPSPNQTSLYFCASSLFGPGGIFTTNEKLFFGSGTQLSVL.

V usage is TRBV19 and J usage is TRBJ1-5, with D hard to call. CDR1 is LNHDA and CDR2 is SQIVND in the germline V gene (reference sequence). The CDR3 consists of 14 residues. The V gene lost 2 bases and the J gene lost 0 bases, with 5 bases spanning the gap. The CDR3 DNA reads TGTGCCAGTAGTATAAGCTATAGCAATCAGCCCCAGCATTTT. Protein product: CASSISYSNQPQHF.

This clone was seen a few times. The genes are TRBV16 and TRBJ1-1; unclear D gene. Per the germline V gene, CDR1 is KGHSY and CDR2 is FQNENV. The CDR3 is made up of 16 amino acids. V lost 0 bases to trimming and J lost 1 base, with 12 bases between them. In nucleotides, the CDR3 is TGTGCCAGCAGCCAATCTGGCGGGCTGGGGAACACTGAAGCTTTCTTT. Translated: CASSQSGGLGNTEAFF.

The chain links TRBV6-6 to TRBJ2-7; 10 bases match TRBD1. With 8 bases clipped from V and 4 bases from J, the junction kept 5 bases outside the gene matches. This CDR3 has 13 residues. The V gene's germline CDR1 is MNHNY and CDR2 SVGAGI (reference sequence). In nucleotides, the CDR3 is TGTGCCAGCGTTAGACAGGGGGCATACGAGCAGTACTTC. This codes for CASVRQGAYEQYF.

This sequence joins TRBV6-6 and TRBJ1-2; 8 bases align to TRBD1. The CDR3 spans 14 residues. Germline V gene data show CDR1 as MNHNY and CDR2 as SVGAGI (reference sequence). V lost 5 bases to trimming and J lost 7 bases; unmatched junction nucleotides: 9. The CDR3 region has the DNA TGTGCCAGCAGTGCCCGGACAGGGATGAGTGGCTACACCTTC. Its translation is CASSARTGMSGYTF.